This T cell receptor beta chain appears in the sequencing data of a study of shared clonotypes between healthy human individuals. Method: immunoSEQ multiplex PCR; TCRdb's copy keeps in-frame clones and lacks some. The profile shows about 2.4 million clones, over 85% of them singletons. V gave up 6 bases and J gave up 3 bases; unmatched junction bases: 2. The CDR3 covers 14 residues. Germline CDR1 reads SGHNT; CDR2 reads YYREEE (reference sequence). The chain couples TRBV5-4 to TRBJ2-1; 11 bases match TRBD1. The sequencing input was naive CD4+ T cells sorted from blood. Subset defined: CD45RA+ positively selected. The clonotype was recovered from a young man in good health. CDR3 sequence reads: CASKGTGGYNEQFF. The CDR3, as DNA: TGTGCCAGCAAGGGGACAGGGGGCTACAATGAGCAGTTCTTC.